Given below is one T cell receptor beta chain in context. Data came from immunoSEQ multiplex PCR; TCRdb stores just in-frame clones and leaves some out. The sample holds around 300,000 clones, 70% to 90% seen once. The record originates from a study of cytomegalovirus exposure and HLA in healthy donors. The source material was PBMCs. The source is a man aged 25-40 years in good health and CMV-seronegative.

The CDR3 coding sequence is TGCGCCACCCGAGCGGGGGGGCCGGCTGATACGCAGTATTTT. Translation: CATRAGGPADTQYF. The rearrangement links TRBV10-1 to TRBJ2-3; TRBD2 matches at 10 bases. J lost 6 bases, V lost 10 bases, and 10 bases had no gene match. The CDR3 has 14 residues. Looked up from germline, CDR1 is WNHNN and CDR2 is SYGVQD (reference sequence).